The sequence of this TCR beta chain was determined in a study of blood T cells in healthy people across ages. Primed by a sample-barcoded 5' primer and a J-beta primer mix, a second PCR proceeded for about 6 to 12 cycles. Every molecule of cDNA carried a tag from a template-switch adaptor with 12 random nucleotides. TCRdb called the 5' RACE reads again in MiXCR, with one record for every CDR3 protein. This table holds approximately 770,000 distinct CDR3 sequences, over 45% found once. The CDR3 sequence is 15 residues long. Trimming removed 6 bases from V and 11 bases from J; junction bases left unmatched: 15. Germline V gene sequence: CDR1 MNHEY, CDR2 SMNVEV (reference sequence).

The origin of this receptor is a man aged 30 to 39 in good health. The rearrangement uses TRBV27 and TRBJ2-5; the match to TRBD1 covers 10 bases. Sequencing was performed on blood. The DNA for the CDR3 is TGTGCCAGCAGCCCTAGTGGGACAGGGGTAATAGAGCAGTACTTC. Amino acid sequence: CASSPSGTGVIEQYF.